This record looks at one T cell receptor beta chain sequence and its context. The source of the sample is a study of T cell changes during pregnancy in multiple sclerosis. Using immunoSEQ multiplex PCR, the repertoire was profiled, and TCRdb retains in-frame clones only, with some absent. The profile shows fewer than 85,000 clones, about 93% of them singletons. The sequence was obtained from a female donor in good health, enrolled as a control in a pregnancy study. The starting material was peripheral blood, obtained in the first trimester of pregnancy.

The chain's CDR3 is CASRPGGSYEQYF. The CDR3, as DNA: TGTGCCTCGAGGCCCGGGGGTTCCTACGAGCAGTACTTC. This chain links TRBV28 with TRBJ2-7, with a weak D call TRBD2 (6 bases). Trimming removed 11 bases at V and 1 base at J, with 15 bases between. Germline CDR1 and CDR2: MDHEN and SYDVKM. The CDR3 runs to 13 residues.